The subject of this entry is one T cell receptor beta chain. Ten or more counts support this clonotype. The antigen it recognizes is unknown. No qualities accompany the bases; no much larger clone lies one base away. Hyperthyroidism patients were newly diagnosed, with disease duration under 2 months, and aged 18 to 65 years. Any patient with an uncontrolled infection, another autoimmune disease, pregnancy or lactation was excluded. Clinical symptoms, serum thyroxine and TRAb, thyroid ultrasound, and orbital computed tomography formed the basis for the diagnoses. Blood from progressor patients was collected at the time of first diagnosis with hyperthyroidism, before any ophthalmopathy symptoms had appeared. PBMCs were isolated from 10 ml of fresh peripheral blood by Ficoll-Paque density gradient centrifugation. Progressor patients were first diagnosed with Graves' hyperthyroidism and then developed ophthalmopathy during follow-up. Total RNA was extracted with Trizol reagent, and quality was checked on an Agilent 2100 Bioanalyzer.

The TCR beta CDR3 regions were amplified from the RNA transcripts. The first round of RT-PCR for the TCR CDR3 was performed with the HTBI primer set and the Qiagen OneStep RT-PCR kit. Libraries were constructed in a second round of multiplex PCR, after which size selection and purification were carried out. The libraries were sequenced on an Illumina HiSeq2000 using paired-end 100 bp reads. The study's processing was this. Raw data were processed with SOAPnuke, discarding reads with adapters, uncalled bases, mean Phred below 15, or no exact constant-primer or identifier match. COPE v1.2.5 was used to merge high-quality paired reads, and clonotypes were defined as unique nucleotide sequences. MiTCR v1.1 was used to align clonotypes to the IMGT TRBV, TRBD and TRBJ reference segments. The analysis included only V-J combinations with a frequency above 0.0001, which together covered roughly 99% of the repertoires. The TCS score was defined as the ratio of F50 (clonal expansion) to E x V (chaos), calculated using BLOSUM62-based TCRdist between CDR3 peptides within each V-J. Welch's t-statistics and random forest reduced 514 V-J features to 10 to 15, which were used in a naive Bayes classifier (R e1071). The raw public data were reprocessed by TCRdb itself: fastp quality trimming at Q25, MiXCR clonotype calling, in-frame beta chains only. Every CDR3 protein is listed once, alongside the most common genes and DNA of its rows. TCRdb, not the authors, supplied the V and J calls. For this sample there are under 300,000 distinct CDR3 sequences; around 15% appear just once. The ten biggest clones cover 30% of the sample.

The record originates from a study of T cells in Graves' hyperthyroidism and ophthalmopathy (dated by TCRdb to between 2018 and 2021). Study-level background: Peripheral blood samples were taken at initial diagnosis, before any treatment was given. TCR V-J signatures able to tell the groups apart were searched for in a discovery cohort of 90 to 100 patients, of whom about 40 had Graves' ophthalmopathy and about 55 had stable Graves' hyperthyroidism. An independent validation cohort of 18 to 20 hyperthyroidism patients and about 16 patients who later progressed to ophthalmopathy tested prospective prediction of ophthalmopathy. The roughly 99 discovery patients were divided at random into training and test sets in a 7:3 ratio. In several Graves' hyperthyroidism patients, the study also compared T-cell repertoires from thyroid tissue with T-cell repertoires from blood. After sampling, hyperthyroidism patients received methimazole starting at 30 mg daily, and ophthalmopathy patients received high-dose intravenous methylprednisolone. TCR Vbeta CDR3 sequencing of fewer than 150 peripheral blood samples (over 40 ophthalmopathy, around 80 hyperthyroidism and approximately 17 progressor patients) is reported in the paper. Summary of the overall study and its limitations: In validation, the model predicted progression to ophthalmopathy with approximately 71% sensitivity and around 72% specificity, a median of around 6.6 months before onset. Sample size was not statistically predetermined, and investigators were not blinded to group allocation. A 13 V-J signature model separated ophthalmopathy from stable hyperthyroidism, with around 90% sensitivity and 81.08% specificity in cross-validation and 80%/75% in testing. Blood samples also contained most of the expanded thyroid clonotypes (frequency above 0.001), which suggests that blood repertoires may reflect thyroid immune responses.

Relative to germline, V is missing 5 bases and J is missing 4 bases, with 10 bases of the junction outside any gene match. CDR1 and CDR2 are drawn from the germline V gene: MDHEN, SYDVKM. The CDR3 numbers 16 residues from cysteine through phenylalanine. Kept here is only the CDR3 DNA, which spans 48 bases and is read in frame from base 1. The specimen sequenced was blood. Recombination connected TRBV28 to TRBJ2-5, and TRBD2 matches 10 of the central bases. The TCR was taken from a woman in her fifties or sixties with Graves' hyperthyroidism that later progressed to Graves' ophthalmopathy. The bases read TGTGCCAGCAGTGCAGCCCGACTAGCGGGTGGAGAGACCCAGTACTTC. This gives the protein CASSAARLAGGETQYF.